The 16 T cell receptor beta chains reported below all come from one sample, sequenced in a study of human T cells and chemical hapten exposure. In TCRdb, the RACE reads were re-called with MiXCR into one record per CDR3 protein. The profile shows just under 350,000 distinct CDR3 sequences, around 7% of them singletons. Time point reported: patch test 1, 2 weeks after DPC sensitization. As to treatment: therapeutic diphenylcyclopropenone sensitization with weekly scalp DPC. The sample in question was whole blood, obtained in connection with sensitization to the hapten diphenylcyclopropenone (DPC). Source of these receptors: a woman between 18 and 29 years old with alopecia areata. Some clones in this sample may be carry-over from other donors' samples.

The chain couples TRBV7-9 to TRBJ1-5; D uncertain. Per germline, CDR1 SEHNR and CDR2 FQNEAQ (reference sequence). This CDR3 region has 12 residues. Trimming took off 1 base at V and 8 bases at J, with 6 bases between the two ends. The CDR3 DNA reads TGTGCCAGCAGCTTAGAGGGAAAGCCCCAGCATTTT. Translation gives CASSLEGKPQHF.

The sample holds a few counts of this clonotype. The chain has TRBV28 and TRBJ1-2; TRBD1 agrees at 8 bases. Trimming took 10 bases from V and 8 from J; bases not matched to a gene: 12. This CDR3 is built from 13 residues. CDR1 is MDHEN and CDR2 is SYDVKM in the germline V gene. As DNA, the CDR3 is TGTGCCACCTCAGAAAGGACAGGGAGAGGCTACACCTTC. Amino acids: CATSERTGRGYTF.

The gene calls are TRBV7-8 and TRBJ1-1; no definite D call. V lost 6 bases and J 7 bases, leaving 18 bases between the germline ends. The CDR3 runs 14 residues. Germline-derived CDR1 and CDR2 are SGHVS and FQNEAQ. The CDR3 sequence is CASSPRTGIHEAFF. DNA of the CDR3: TGTGCCAGCAGTCCCCGGACCGGTATCCATGAAGCTTTCTTT. Full variable domain (missing parts from reference TRBV7-8 and TRBJ1-1): GAGVSQSPRYKVAKRGQDVALRCDPISGHVSLFWYQQALGQGPEFLTYFQNEAQLDKSGLPSDRFFAERPEGSVSTLKIQRTQQEDSAVYLCASSPRTGIHEAFFGQGTRLTVV.

This clonotype showed up just a few times. V and J are TRBV7-2 and TRBJ1-4; 8 bases line up with TRBD1. The V gene end was trimmed by 4 bases and the J gene end by 5 bases; junction bases not matched to a gene: 3. From germline, CDR1 is SGHTA and CDR2 FQGNSA. The CDR3 is 14 amino acids. Here the CDR3 DNA reads TGTGCCAGCAGCTGGACAGGGCTGAATGAAAAACTGTTTTTT. As protein: CASSWTGLNEKLFF.

This clonotype has a count of ten or more. This chain links TRBV6-1 with TRBJ1-1; 7 nucleotides match TRBD1. This CDR3 region has 15 residues. Germline CDR1 is MNHNS and CDR2 is SASEGT. The junction had 11 bases not matched to a gene; V was cut back by 10 bases and J by 0 bases. The CDR3 DNA reads as TGTGCCACCCAGACAGGGATCTACATGAACACTGAAGCTTTCTTT. Residues: CATQTGIYMNTEAFF.

This clonotype was detected a few times. The rearrangement links TRBV2 to TRBJ2-3, with TRBD1 identical over 7 bases. Germline V gives CDR1 SNHLY, CDR2 FYNNEI. This CDR3 is 14 amino acids long. V lost 7 bases and J lost 4; bases outside the gene matches: 8. The CDR3 spells CASKKGAFADTQYF. The CDR3 nucleotides read TGTGCCAGCAAAAAGGGGGCCTTCGCAGATACGCAGTATTTT.

This chain joins TRBV6-1 and TRBJ2-1; 7 bases match TRBD1. Per germline, CDR1 MNHNS and CDR2 SASEGT. The CDR3 is made up of 16 amino acids. The ends lost 6 bases at V and 10 bases at J; junction bases unmatched: 18. The CDR3 spells CASSQQPGGPLTEQFF. CDR3 coding DNA: TGTGCCAGCAGCCAACAACCAGGGGGACCTCTTACCGAGCAGTTCTTC.

This clonotype was seen more than once but under ten times. The chain joins TRBV19 to TRBJ1-4; D not certain. Trimming stripped 0 bases from V and 8 bases from J, with 19 bases between. The CDR3 runs to 17 residues. Germline lookup yields CDR1 LNHDA and CDR2 SQIVND (reference sequence). The chain's CDR3 is CASSIDLWRGRGEKLFF. The CDR3 nucleotides are TGTGCCAGTAGTATAGATCTCTGGCGGGGAAGAGGCGAAAAACTGTTTTTT.

This clonotype was recorded at least ten times. A read error may account for a junction end that differs from germline. In DNA, the CDR3 is TGTGCCTCGTCAGGACAGGGCTCGAATACCGGGGAGCTGTTTTTT. Protein sequence: CASSGQGSNTGELFF. This chain joins TRBV5-4 and TRBJ2-2, with TRBD1 identical over 8 bases. The CDR3 covers 15 residues. CDR1 and CDR2 (germline): SGHNT, YYREEE (reference sequence).

The V gene is TRBV5-1, the J gene TRBJ1-6; perhaps TRBD1 as D (6 bases). CDR3 length: 14 amino acids. With 4 bases removed from V and 8 bases from J, the gap between germline ends came to 13 bases. Per germline, CDR1 SGHRS and CDR2 YFSETQ. CDR3 loop: CASSTKQGHSPLHF. In nucleotides, the CDR3 is TGCGCCAGCAGCACAAAACAGGGACATTCACCCCTCCACTTT.

This clonotype was counted between two and nine times. CDR3 region: CSARDVNNKGLAGYYEQYF. CDR3 sequence (DNA): TGCAGTGCTAGAGACGTTAATAATAAGGGACTAGCGGGGTACTACGAGCAGTACTTC. The chain uses TRBV20-1 and TRBJ2-7; 13 nucleotides line up with TRBD2. Germline V gives CDR1 DFQATT, CDR2 SNEGSKA (reference sequence). The CDR3 has 19 residues. V was clipped by 0 bases and J by 3 bases; unmatched bases: 14.

This clonotype was picked up a small number of times. The V call is TRBV5-1, the J call TRBJ1-5; possibly TRBD1 for D (6 bases). V dropped 4 bases and J dropped 2 bases, with 13 bases sitting between them. Germline V gene lookup returns CDR1 SGHRS and CDR2 YFSETQ. The length of the CDR3 is 15 residues. The DNA for the CDR3 is TGCGCCAGCAGCGAACAGGGAGGAGGCAATCAGCCCCAGCATTTT. Translated, it gives CASSEQGGGNQPQHF. Drawing the rest from reference TRBV5-1 and TRBJ1-5, the complete variable domain is KAGVTQTPRYLIKTRGQQVTLSCSPISGHRSVSWYQQTPGQGLQFLFEYFSETQRNKGNFPGRFSGRQFSNSRSEMNVSTLELGDSALYLCASSEQGGGNQPQHFGDGTRLSIL.

This clonotype was picked up a small number of times. This chain connects TRBV3-1 to TRBJ1-1; D may be TRBD1 (6 bases). CDR3 length: 16 amino acids. V lost 0 bases and J lost 1, with 12 bases in between. Germline V gives CDR1 LGHDT, CDR2 YNNKEL (reference sequence). The CDR3 coding sequence is TGTGCCAGCAGCCAAGATCTTTGGGACAAGAACACTGAAGCTTTCTTT. It codes for CASSQDLWDKNTEAFF.

CDR3 coding DNA: TGTGCCAGCAGCTTATTTGAGAGACGGAATTCACCCCTCCACTTT. Protein sequence: CASSLFERRNSPLHF. The chain combines TRBV7-9 with TRBJ1-6; D gene ambiguous. Germline V gene sequence: CDR1 SEHNR, CDR2 FQNEAQ (reference sequence). The CDR3 is 15 residues long. The V and J ends lost 2 bases and 7 bases respectively, with 12 bases between them.

This chain joins TRBV5-1 and TRBJ1-6; D not certain. Germline CDR1 SGHRS, CDR2 YFSETQ. This CDR3 has 15 amino acids. V was trimmed by 0 bases and J by 8 bases, leaving 12 bases between them. CDR3: CASSLDSSTYSPLHF. CDR3 nucleotide sequence: TGCGCCAGCAGCTTGGACAGCTCTACTTATTCACCCCTCCACTTT.

This clonotype was counted only a few times. The V and J genes are TRBV5-1 and TRBJ2-7, with 10 bases lining up with TRBD1. Germline CDR1 reads SGHRS; CDR2 reads YFSETQ. V lost 4 bases, J lost 7 bases, and 8 bases stayed unmatched. This CDR3 has 14 residues. CDR3: CASSGQTGGGEQYF. The CDR3 region has the DNA TGCGCCAGCAGCGGACAGACAGGGGGCGGGGAGCAGTACTTC.